Listed here are 29 T cell receptor beta chains from one sample, sequenced in a study of vaccination and CD4 T cells after COVID-19. Oncomine TCR Beta short-read sequencing was applied to DNA from cultured CD4+ T cells. TCRdb recomputed calls from the PCR reads with MiXCR, one row per CDR3 protein. The data show about 17,000 distinct CDR3 sequences, with almost 40% seen just once and roughly 8.4% held by the top ten. Their antigen targets remain unknown. As to treatment: approximately 11-day PBMC culture with coronavirus spike peptide pools or control peptides (ViraFEST assay). The specimen was CD4+ T cells from blood, cultured in vitro. The receptors were gathered from a human donor who had recovered from COVID-19.

This clonotype turned up a few times. This chain connects TRBV20-1 to TRBJ2-3, with 16 positions matching TRBD2. Trimming cost V 5 bases and J 3 bases; bases outside gene matches: 11. The CDR3 length is 18 residues. Per the germline V gene, CDR1 is DFQATT and CDR2 is SNEGSKA (reference sequence). The CDR3 spells CSAPLPGLAGGGTDTQYF. CDR3 coding DNA: TGCAGTGCTCCCCTTCCGGGACTAGCGGGAGGGGGGACAGATACGCAGTATTTT.

The V call is TRBV28, the J call TRBJ1-1, with 9 bases fitting TRBD1. CDR1 and CDR2 from the germline V gene are MDHEN and SYDVKM. The junction had 9 bases not matched to a gene; V was cut back by 6 bases and J by 4 bases. The CDR3 covers 15 residues. The CDR3: CASRPTGGQGTEAFF. In nucleotides, the CDR3 is TGTGCCAGCAGGCCAACAGGGGGCCAGGGCACTGAAGCTTTCTTT. The entire variable domain, with the rest obtained from reference TRBV28 and TRBJ1-1, is as follows: DVKVTQSSRYLVKRTGEKVFLECVQDMDHENMFWYRQDPGLGLRLIYFSYDVKMKEKGDIPEGYSVSREKKERFSLILESASTNQTSMYLCASRPTGGQGTEAFFGQGTRLTVV.

This clonotype was observed a handful of times. The rearrangement uses TRBV7-9 and TRBJ1-1; 7 nucleotides agree with TRBD1. The CDR3 has 15 residues. Germline CDR1 reads SEHNR; CDR2 reads FQNEAQ (reference sequence). With 5 bases clipped from V and 3 bases from J, the junction kept 9 bases outside the gene matches. CDR3 sequence (DNA): TGTGCCAGCAGCGGGGCTGACAGGGCGTACACTGAAGCTTTCTTT. Protein product: CASSGADRAYTEAFF.

The table lists this clonotype with a few counts. V usage is TRBV5-1 and J usage is TRBJ1-5; 9 bases fit TRBD1. After removal of 0 bases from V and 4 bases from J, the junction contained 2 bases not matched to a gene. The CDR3 spans 15 residues. Germline V lookup: CDR1 SGHRS, CDR2 YFSETQ. This CDR3 is CASSLDGQGNQPQHF. In DNA, the CDR3 is TGCGCCAGCAGCTTGGATGGACAGGGGAATCAGCCCCAGCATTTT. The full variable domain, rest sourced from reference TRBV5-1 and TRBJ1-5, is KAGVTQTPRYLIKTRGQQVTLSCSPISGHRSVSWYQQTPGQGLQFLFEYFSETQRNKGNFPGRFSGRQFSNSRSEMNVSTLELGDSALYLCASSLDGQGNQPQHFGDGTRLSIL.

This clonotype was seen more than once but under ten times. V is TRBV20-1 and J is TRBJ2-1, with unresolved D. The CDR3 is made up of 12 amino acids. V was shortened by 5 bases and J by 6 bases, with 11 bases between the two germline ends. Germline values: CDR1 DFQATT, CDR2 SNEGSKA (reference sequence). This chain's CDR3 is CSAWPTSNEQFF. For the CDR3, the DNA is TGCAGTGCTTGGCCCACCTCCAATGAGCAGTTCTTC.

This clonotype was detected a few times. The chain has TRBV7-9 and TRBJ1-6; 7 bases agree with TRBD1. The ends lost 5 bases at V and 5 bases at J; junction bases unmatched: 6. Germline CDR1 and CDR2: SEHNR and FQNEAQ (reference sequence). The CDR3 sequence is 15 residues long. CDR3 in amino acids: CASSPLQGNNSPLHF. CDR3 nucleotide sequence: TGTGCCAGCAGCCCCCTACAGGGGAATAATTCACCCCTCCACTTT.

The V and J genes are TRBV7-6 and TRBJ2-7, with a possible D match to TRBD1 (5 bases). The CDR3 is 13 residues long. V shed 1 base and J shed 3 bases, with 7 bases lying between them. Germline values: CDR1 SGHVS, CDR2 FNYEAQ. This chain's CDR3 is CASSLGQNYEQYF. CDR3 in DNA: TGTGCCAGCAGCTTAGGACAGAACTACGAGCAGTACTTC.

Only a few counts were recorded for this clonotype. The chain has TRBV6-2 or TRBV6-3 and TRBJ2-7; 7 positions agree with TRBD1. J gave up 5 bases and V 2 bases, and 3 bases lay outside the gene matches. This CDR3 region has 13 residues. The germline V gene encodes CDR1 MNHEY and CDR2 SVGEGT. CDR3 bases: TGTGCCAGCAGTTACAGGGGGCAAAACGAGCAGTACTTC. Its protein is CASSYRGQNEQYF.

The chain links TRBV28 to TRBJ2-6; the D is unclear. From germline, CDR1 is MDHEN and CDR2 SYDVKM. The V and J ends lost 8 bases and 0 bases respectively, with 14 bases between them. This CDR3 comprises 16 residues. CDR3 sequence: CASRIGTGSGANVLTF. The CDR3 DNA sequence: TGTGCCAGCCGGATTGGAACTGGCTCTGGGGCCAACGTCCTGACTTTC.

This clonotype was detected a few times. The chain couples TRBV27 to TRBJ2-2; D is possibly TRBD2 (6 bases). V was cut by 9 bases and J by 2 bases, with 13 bases left in between. This CDR3 contains 14 residues. Per germline, CDR1 MNHEY and CDR2 SMNVEV (reference sequence). For the CDR3, the DNA is TGTGCCAGTTGCCGGGAGCTCAACACCGGGGAGCTGTTTTTT. It is translated as CASCRELNTGELFF.

The chain carries TRBV12-3 or TRBV12-4 and TRBJ1-1; no reliable D call. V shed 8 bases and J shed 1 base, with 11 bases lying between them. The CDR3 runs to 13 residues. CDR3 coding DNA: TGTGCCAGCCTGAAGGCGGCGAACACTGAAGCTTTCTTT. This sequence encodes CASLKAANTEAFF.

This clonotype has only a few counts. The chain employs TRBV20-1 and TRBJ2-7, with 7 positions matching TRBD2. The CDR3 has 14 amino acids. J was trimmed by 2 bases and V by 8 bases; bases with no gene match: 12. CDR1 is DFQATT and CDR2 is SNEGSKA in the germline V gene (reference sequence). CDR3 DNA: TGCAGTCTTAGATCGGGAGGAGCTGCCTACGAGCAGTACTTC. Its translation is CSLRSGGAAYEQYF.

This clonotype was counted only a few times. The rearrangement joins TRBV20-1 to TRBJ1-2; no clear D. Trimming took 3 bases from V and 1 from J, leaving 6 bases between them. CDR3 length: 12 amino acids. In germline, CDR1 is DFQATT, CDR2 SNEGSKA (reference sequence). CDR3 nucleotide sequence: TGCAGTGCTAGTACCTTTAACTATGGCTACACCTTC. It codes for CSASTFNYGYTF.

The chain combines TRBV15 with TRBJ2-1; weak D call: TRBD1 (6 bases). Trimming took 3 bases from V and 8 from J, leaving 20 bases between them. Germline CDR1 reads LNHNV; CDR2 reads YYDKDF (reference sequence). The CDR3 has 16 residues. CDR3 sequence reads: CATSSLRGKGSHEQFF. The CDR3 DNA reads TGTGCCACCAGCAGCTTAAGGGGGAAGGGTTCCCATGAGCAGTTCTTC.

This clonotype showed up just a few times. The genes are TRBV6-1 and TRBJ1-6; D is ambiguous. The ends were cut back, 6 bases at V and 6 bases at J, with 9 bases in the middle. Looked up from germline, CDR1 is MNHNS and CDR2 is SASEGT. This CDR3 comprises 13 residues. CDR3 nucleotides: TGTGCCAGCAGCAACGGCGGTAATTCACCCCTCCACTTT. Its protein product is CASSNGGNSPLHF.

This CDR3 reads CASSSRDEQFF. The CDR3 nucleotides read TGTGCCAGCAGTAGTCGGGATGAGCAGTTCTTC. The rearrangement uses TRBV6-1 and TRBJ2-1; D unresolved. Germline lookup yields CDR1 MNHNS and CDR2 SASEGT. The V end was cut by 5 bases, the J end by 8 bases, with 7 bases between. The CDR3 is 11 amino acids.

The J gene is TRBJ2-5, the V gene TRBV5-4; the match to TRBD2 covers 10 bases. J lost 5 bases, V lost 4 bases, and 8 bases had no gene match. Germline CDR1 and CDR2: SGHNT and YYREEE (reference sequence). CDR3 length: 15 residues. The CDR3 is CASSPSASGSETQYF. CDR3 sequence (DNA): TGTGCCAGCAGCCCCTCGGCTAGCGGGAGTGAGACCCAGTACTTC.

The chain joins TRBV6-5 to TRBJ1-1, with 12 bases fitting TRBD1. The CDR3 sequence is 16 residues long. Germline CDR1 and CDR2: MNHEY and SVGAGI. J lost 4 bases, V lost 4 bases, and 7 bases had no gene match. CDR3 amino acids: CASSFGDRGLSTEAFF. The CDR3 nucleotides read TGTGCCAGCAGTTTCGGGGACAGGGGGCTTAGCACTGAAGCTTTCTTT.

The sample holds a few counts of this clonotype. The chain carries TRBV19 and TRBJ1-5; 9 bases are a match to TRBD1. J gave up 7 bases and V 6 bases, and 13 bases lay outside the gene matches. The CDR3 spans 16 residues. Germline CDR1 LNHDA, CDR2 SQIVND (reference sequence). Here the CDR3 DNA reads TGTGCCAGTAGCATAACGGACAGGGGAGTACGCCAGCCCCAGCATTTT. Residues: CASSITDRGVRQPQHF.

A few counts support this clonotype. The rearrangement links TRBV24-1 to TRBJ1-5; possible D gene TRBD1, 5 bases. The length of the CDR3 is 16 residues. V dropped 2 bases and J dropped 4 bases, with 14 bases sitting between them. Per germline, CDR1 KGHDR and CDR2 SFDVKD. This CDR3 is CATSDSTQGGNQPQHF. The CDR3 DNA sequence: TGTGCCACCAGTGATTCGACCCAGGGTGGAAATCAGCCCCAGCATTTT.

V gene TRBV7-6 combines with J gene TRBJ2-1; 14 nucleotides align to TRBD2. Germline V gives CDR1 SGHVS, CDR2 FNYEAQ. The J segment lost 7 bases and the V segment lost 3 bases, leaving 2 bases of the junction unmatched. This CDR3 region has 15 residues. The CDR3: CASSLGLAGDNEQFF. The CDR3 nucleotides are TGTGCCAGCAGCTTGGGACTAGCGGGAGATAATGAGCAGTTCTTC. The complete variable domain, with remaining parts taken from reference TRBV7-6 and TRBJ2-1, reads GAGVSQSPRYKVTKRGQDVALRCDPISGHVSLYWYRQALGQGPEFLTYFNYEAQQDKSGLPNDRFSAERPEGSISTLTIQRTEQRDSAMYRCASSLGLAGDNEQFFGPGTRLTVL.

This chain joins TRBV10-3 and TRBJ1-5; D may be TRBD1 (6 bases). The V and J ends lost 3 bases and 7 bases respectively, with 10 bases between them. The CDR3 has 13 amino acids. Germline values: CDR1 ENHRY, CDR2 SYGVKD. CDR3 protein: CAISDRGGQPQHF. As DNA, the CDR3 is TGTGCCATCAGTGACAGGGGAGGGCAGCCCCAGCATTTT.

The chain has TRBV24-1 and TRBJ2-4, with a tentative D call TRBD2 (5 bases). The CDR3 extends over 14 amino acids. Deletions cut 4 bases from V and 6 bases from J, with 12 bases between. Looked up from germline, CDR1 is KGHDR and CDR2 is SFDVKD. CDR3 amino acids: CATSDRDLGNIQYF. The CDR3 DNA reads as TGTGCCACCAGTGACCGGGATCTGGGAAACATTCAGTACTTC.

J is TRBJ2-2 and V is TRBV20-1; D tentatively reads TRBD1 or TRBD2 (5 bases each). Trimming left V 0 bases short and J 6 bases short, with 11 bases between. The germline V gene encodes CDR1 DFQATT and CDR2 SNEGSKA (reference sequence). This CDR3 is 14 amino acids long. CDR3 in DNA: TGCAGTGCTAGAGACGGGGCAGAAGCCGGGGAGCTGTTTTTT. This sequence encodes CSARDGAEAGELFF.

This clonotype was picked up a small number of times. The CDR3: CSARVRLGGTYNEQFF. CDR3 nucleotide sequence: TGCAGTGCTAGAGTCCGCCTGGGCGGAACCTACAATGAGCAGTTCTTC. The chain links TRBV20-1 to TRBJ2-1, with D uncertain. The V end was cut by 1 base, the J end by 2 bases, with 15 bases between. From germline, CDR1 is DFQATT and CDR2 SNEGSKA (reference sequence). The CDR3 totals 16 residues.

This chain links TRBV18 with TRBJ2-5; 14 bases fit TRBD2. In germline, CDR1 is KGHSH, CDR2 LQKENI. The CDR3 is made up of 16 amino acids. With V trimmed by 6 bases and J by 0 bases, 3 bases remained unmatched. The CDR3 DNA follows: TGTGCCAGCTCTCGGACTAGCGGGAGGTACCAAGAGACCCAGTACTTC. Translation gives CASSRTSGRYQETQYF.

The chain couples TRBV28 to TRBJ2-5; possibly TRBD2 for D (6 bases). The CDR3 has 12 residues. V was shortened by 9 bases and J by 1 base, with 9 bases between the two germline ends. Germline V gene sequence: CDR1 MDHEN, CDR2 SYDVKM. Written as DNA, the CDR3 is TGTGCCAGTTCCGGGGGCCAAGAGACCCAGTACTTC. It translates to CASSGGQETQYF.

The chain has TRBV5-1 and TRBJ2-5; the match to TRBD2 covers 9 bases. The trim removed 4 bases at V and 3 bases at J, leaving 10 bases unmatched. CDR3 length equals 16 residues. Germline CDR1 and CDR2: SGHRS and YFSETQ. CDR3 nucleotide sequence: TGCGCCAGCAGCAAAAAGCTGGTAGCGGGGGAAGAGACCCAGTACTTC. As protein: CASSKKLVAGEETQYF.

The chain recombines TRBV20-1 with TRBJ2-7; D is unresolved. The V gene's germline CDR1 is DFQATT and CDR2 SNEGSKA (reference sequence). The CDR3 contains 16 residues. With 2 bases removed from V and 0 bases from J, the gap between germline ends came to 17 bases. The CDR3 sequence: CSARITDGRASYEQYF. In DNA form, the CDR3 reads TGCAGTGCTAGAATTACTGACGGCCGAGCCTCCTACGAGCAGTACTTC.